Presented here are 29 T cell receptor beta chains from one specimen sequenced in a study of blood T cell repertoires in COVID-19. Method: immunoSEQ multiplex PCR; TCRdb's copy keeps in-frame clones and lacks some. The sample consists of about 500,000 clones, roughly 89% of them appearing once. Source material: peripheral blood. The receptors shown here come from a woman in her forties or fifties with COVID-19, enrolled during active disease.

J is TRBJ1-6 and V is TRBV4-1; 9 nucleotides align to TRBD1. V lost 5 bases to trimming and J lost 9 bases; unmatched junction nucleotides: 8. The length of the CDR3 is 15 residues. The germline V gene has CDR1 MGHRA and CDR2 YSYEKL. The CDR3 region is CASSTEDRGSSPLHF. CDR3 nucleotides: TGCGCCAGCAGCACGGAGGACAGGGGTAGTTCACCCCTCCACTTT.

This chain uses TRBV4-2 with TRBJ2-3; 11 bases line up with TRBD2. This CDR3 contains 17 residues. Looked up from germline, CDR1 is LGHNA and CDR2 is YNFKEQ. After removal of 7 bases from V and 0 bases from J, the junction contained 9 bases not matched to a gene. The CDR3 loop reads CASTNSGGAFSTDTQYF. CDR3 nucleotides: TGTGCCAGCACCAATAGCGGGGGGGCCTTTAGCACAGATACGCAGTATTTT.

The chain joins TRBV24-1 to TRBJ1-2; 9 positions match TRBD1. Germline lookup yields CDR1 KGHDR and CDR2 SFDVKD. Losses at the gene ends were 9 bases for V and 2 bases for J; bases not matched to a gene: 6. CDR3 size: 14 residues. The CDR3 loop is CATGDRATNYGYTF. The CDR3 DNA reads TGTGCCACCGGGGACAGGGCCACGAACTATGGCTACACCTTC.

J is TRBJ2-5 and V is TRBV19, with TRBD2 identical over 12 bases. Germline CDR1 and CDR2: LNHDA and SQIVND (reference sequence). This CDR3 has 16 residues. The trim removed 9 bases at V and 4 bases at J, leaving 12 bases unmatched. The CDR3 DNA reads as TGTGCCAGCTCCCAAACTAGCGGGGGGTTGGGAGAGACCCAGTACTTC. Residues: CASSQTSGGLGETQYF. The full variable domain, with the rest looked up from reference TRBV19 and TRBJ2-5, is DGGITQSPKYLFRKEGQNVTLSCEQNLNHDAMYWYRQDPGQGLRLIYYSQIVNDFQKGDIAEGYSVSREKKESFPLTVTSAQKNPTAFYLCASSQTSGGLGETQYFGPGTRLLVL.

The chain links TRBV7-9 to TRBJ2-1; D might be TRBD1 (6 bases). Trimming removed 8 bases at V and 4 bases at J, with 18 bases between. The germline V gene has CDR1 SEHNR and CDR2 FQNEAQ (reference sequence). The CDR3 loop spans 15 amino acids. The CDR3 sequence: CASGSIEGDYNEQFF. DNA for the CDR3: TGTGCCAGCGGTTCCATAGAGGGGGATTACAATGAGCAGTTCTTC.

The chain uses TRBV7-9 and TRBJ2-3; D gene uncertain. This CDR3 has 13 amino acids. The V gene lost 3 bases and the J gene lost 4 bases, with 8 bases spanning the gap. CDR1 is SEHNR, CDR2 FQNEAQ, per germline (reference sequence). The CDR3 coding sequence is TGTGCCAGCAGCTTTACTTTGGCAGATACGCAGTATTTT. It encodes CASSFTLADTQYF.

The chain is built from TRBV7-9 and TRBJ2-7; tentative D call: TRBD1 (6 bases). Trimming removed 3 bases from V and 1 base from J, with 13 bases in between. CDR1 SEHNR and CDR2 FQNEAQ come from the germline V gene (reference sequence). The CDR3 totals 15 residues. The CDR3 DNA reads as TGTGCCAGCAGCTTTAGCCGGACAGATTCCTACGAGCAGTACTTC. It translates to CASSFSRTDSYEQYF.

V and J are TRBV30 and TRBJ2-3; 16 bases are shared with TRBD2. The germline V gene has CDR1 GTSNPN and CDR2 SVGIG (reference sequence). The ends lost 5 bases at V and 6 bases at J; junction bases unmatched: 2. The CDR3 is made up of 14 amino acids. CDR3 DNA sequence: TGTGCCTGGGGGACTAGCGGGGGGGCTGATACGCAGTATTTT. Protein product: CAWGTSGGADTQYF.

In the case of this clone: Other DNA sequences in the same sample also yield this CDR3. This chain uses TRBV7-2 with TRBJ1-2; 8 nucleotides line up with TRBD1. V lost 6 bases, J lost 8 bases, and 8 bases stayed unmatched. The CDR3 is 13 residues long. CDR1 is SGHTA, CDR2 FQGNSA, per germline. In DNA, the CDR3 is TGTGCCAGCAGTCTGCAGGGGGCACGGGGCTACACCTTC. It encodes CASSLQGARGYTF.

The genes are TRBV4-2 and TRBJ2-1; tentative D call: TRBD2 (7 bases). From germline, CDR1 is LGHNA and CDR2 YNFKEQ. V lost 1 base and J 8 bases, leaving 15 bases between the germline ends. CDR3 length: 15 amino acids. The CDR3 coding sequence is TGTGCCAGCAGCCAAGTGGGCGGGGGCCCTGATGAGCAGTTCTTC. It specifies CASSQVGGGPDEQFF.

As for this clone: Other DNA sequences in the sample encode the same CDR3. This chain links TRBV12-3 or TRBV12-4 with TRBJ1-5; no clear D. V lost 4 bases and J lost 4, with 8 bases in between. This CDR3 is built from 13 residues. The CDR3 nucleotides read TGTGCCAGCAGTTCTGGCAGGAATCAGCCCCAGCATTTT. It encodes CASSSGRNQPQHF.

The rearrangement uses TRBV5-1 and TRBJ1-3, with 10 bases fitting TRBD1. Germline V CDR1 and CDR2: SGHRS, YFSETQ. V shed 0 bases, J shed 4 bases, and the junction held 1 base outside the gene matches. This CDR3 spans 15 amino acids. The CDR3 DNA sequence: TGCGCCAGCAGCTTGGGGGACAGGGGAGGAAACACCATATATTTT. This codes for CASSLGDRGGNTIYF.

This clone was found a few times. This chain uses TRBV4-1 with TRBJ1-2; 7 bases are a match to TRBD1. Per the germline V gene, CDR1 is MGHRA and CDR2 is YSYEKL. V shed 3 bases, J shed 5 bases, and the junction held 15 bases outside the gene matches. The CDR3 contains 17 residues. CDR3 bases: TGCGCCAGCAGCCACGCATCAACAGGGGCGTTGATTTATGGCTACACCTTC. This encodes CASSHASTGALIYGYTF.

The V and J genes are TRBV30 and TRBJ1-2; tentatively, D is TRBD1 (6 bases). The CDR3 is made up of 13 amino acids. Germline V gives CDR1 GTSNPN, CDR2 SVGIG (reference sequence). The CDR3 nucleotides read TGTGCACGGAGGGGGGGAGGGTACTATGGCTACACCTTC. Amino acids: CARRGGGYYGYTF.

This sequence joins TRBV4-2 and TRBJ2-1, with TRBD2 matching over 13 bases. Trimming removed 0 bases from V and 6 bases from J; junction bases left unmatched: 2. The CDR3 totals 16 residues. In germline, CDR1 is LGHNA, CDR2 YNFKEQ. CDR3 residues: CASSQDTSGGVNEQFF. CDR3 DNA: TGTGCCAGCAGCCAAGATACTAGCGGGGGGGTCAATGAGCAGTTCTTC.

The gene calls are TRBV30 and TRBJ1-4; D remains unclear. This CDR3 comprises 16 residues. With 0 bases removed from V and 12 bases from J, the gap between germline ends came to 23 bases. The V gene's germline CDR1 is GTSNPN and CDR2 SVGIG (reference sequence). CDR3 coding DNA: TGTGCCTGGAGTGTTGGAGGAGCGGGCTACGGGGAGGAACTGTTTTTT. This encodes CAWSVGGAGYGEELFF.

This clone appeared once. This chain joins TRBV18 and TRBJ2-3; D is possibly TRBD2 (5 bases). Germline loops: CDR1 KGHSH, CDR2 LQKENI. The ends were cut back, 3 bases at V and 4 bases at J, with 14 bases in the middle. The CDR3 is made up of 15 amino acids. The CDR3 loop is CASSPVPLGADTQYF. The CDR3 DNA follows: TGTGCCAGCTCACCGGTCCCCCTCGGGGCAGATACGCAGTATTTT.

In its sample, this clone was seen a few times. The V and J genes are TRBV19 and TRBJ1-5, with D possibly matching TRBD1 (5 bases). V shed 7 bases and J shed 1 base, with 17 bases lying between them. The CDR3 sequence is 16 residues long. Germline CDR1 reads LNHDA; CDR2 reads SQIVND (reference sequence). The CDR3 here is CASTPLRGMSNQPQHF. The CDR3 nucleotides are TGTGCCAGTACCCCCCTTAGGGGAATGAGCAATCAGCCCCAGCATTTT.

This chain joins TRBV5-4 and TRBJ1-5; D possibly corresponds to TRBD1 (5 bases). CDR3 size: 13 residues. From germline, CDR1 is SGHNT and CDR2 YYREEE (reference sequence). V lost 4 bases and J 4 bases, leaving 9 bases between the germline ends. The CDR3: CASSRGSNQPQHF. The CDR3 coding sequence is TGTGCCAGCAGCCGGGGGAGTAATCAGCCCCAGCATTTT.

This sequence joins TRBV3-1 (or the pseudogene TRBV3-2) and TRBJ2-7; TRBD1 agrees at 7 bases. Germline V gives CDR1 LGHDT, CDR2 YNNKEL (reference sequence). CDR3 length: 16 residues. J was trimmed by 1 base and V by 1 base; bases with no gene match: 7. CDR3 bases: TGTGCCAGCAGCCAAGTGCGCGCAGGGGGTTCCTACGAGCAGTACTTC. Amino acids: CASSQVRAGGSYEQYF.

This clone appeared a single time. V gene TRBV5-8 combines with J gene TRBJ2-3; D remains unclear. CDR1 and CDR2 from the germline V gene are SGHTS and YDEGEE. This CDR3 is 12 amino acids long. V was shortened by 1 base and J by 6 bases, with 6 bases between the two germline ends. The DNA for the CDR3 is TGTGCCAGCAGCTTGTCGCGGGATACGCAGTATTTT. This codes for CASSLSRDTQYF.

The chain joins TRBV2 to TRBJ1-1; perhaps TRBD1 as D (6 bases). CDR3 size: 14 residues. V was shortened by 8 bases and J by 1 base, with 14 bases between the two germline ends. The V gene's germline CDR1 is SNHLY and CDR2 FYNNEI. The CDR3 DNA is TGTGCCAGCCCCAGCGACAGGCGGAACACTGAAGCTTTCTTT. This gives the protein CASPSDRRNTEAFF.

The J gene is TRBJ1-2, the V gene TRBV2; weak D call: TRBD1 (5 bases). Between the trimmed V and J ends, which lost 9 bases and 5 bases, there was a span of 22 bases. CDR1 and CDR2 (germline): SNHLY, FYNNEI. The CDR3 has 15 residues. DNA of the CDR3: TGTGCCAGGCGGGGAGGGAAGGGGCTCGTTTATGGCTACACCTTC. Translation: CARRGGKGLVYGYTF.

This clone was seen only once. V is TRBV7-2 and J is TRBJ2-5; 8 nucleotides agree with TRBD2. The CDR3 has 14 amino acids. Germline CDR1 and CDR2: SGHTA and FQGNSA. V shed 1 base, J shed 4 bases, and the junction held 2 bases outside the gene matches. CDR3: CASSLGGLVETQYF. CDR3 nucleotides: TGTGCCAGCAGCTTAGGGGGACTAGTAGAGACCCAGTACTTC.

The chain uses TRBV19 and TRBJ1-5, with 8 bases identical to TRBD1. Losses at the gene ends were 5 bases for V and 0 bases for J; bases not matched to a gene: 6. Germline V gene sequence: CDR1 LNHDA, CDR2 SQIVND (reference sequence). This CDR3 has 16 amino acids. The CDR3 region is CASSPQGAGSNQPQHF. The CDR3 bases are TGTGCCAGTAGTCCCCAGGGGGCAGGTAGCAATCAGCCCCAGCATTTT.

The chain combines TRBV12-3 or TRBV12-4 with TRBJ1-6; D not resolved. The CDR3 runs to 13 residues. V lost 3 bases to trimming and J lost 7 bases, with 7 bases between them. The CDR3 region has the DNA TGTGCCAGCAGTTTGCCAGGCAATTCACCCCTCCACTTT. As protein: CASSLPGNSPLHF.

The chain couples TRBV12-3 or TRBV12-4 to TRBJ1-1; D is undetermined. The CDR3 totals 13 residues. Trimming shortened V by 6 bases and J by 1 base, and 9 bases separated the two germline ends. The CDR3 loop reads CASSRTKNTEAFF. DNA of the CDR3: TGTGCCAGCAGCCGCACAAAGAACACTGAAGCTTTCTTT.

V usage is TRBV12-5 and J usage is TRBJ1-4; 9 bases are a match to TRBD1. Germline CDR1 reads LGHNT; CDR2 reads FRNRAP. The CDR3 loop spans 17 amino acids. The V segment lost 6 bases and the J segment 0 bases; nucleotides outside the gene matches: 8. The CDR3 reads CASGPGQGWSTNEKLFF. The CDR3 region has the DNA TGTGCTAGTGGCCCGGGACAGGGATGGTCAACTAATGAAAAACTGTTTTTT.

The V call is TRBV10-3, the J call TRBJ2-3, with TRBD2 matching 8 bases. The germline V gene has CDR1 ENHRY and CDR2 SYGVKD. CDR3 length equals 15 residues. V dropped 2 bases and J dropped 4; count of bases not matched to a gene: 5. The CDR3 protein is CAISELAGGADTQYF. CDR3 nucleotides: TGTGCCATCAGTGAGCTCGCCGGGGGGGCAGATACGCAGTATTTT.